This TCR beta chain was identified in a study of blood T cell repertoires in COVID-19. Categorization into cohorts depended on clinical history that participants reported. Germline lookup yields CDR1 SGHNT and CDR2 YENEEA. V was clipped by 5 bases and J by 5 bases; unmatched bases: 5. The CDR3 is made up of 14 amino acids. Only in-frame clones appear in the TCRdb table, and some are missing; sequencing was by immunoSEQ multiplex PCR. Seen here are some 140,000 clones, about 79% observed once, and the top ten hold roughly 9.2%. This clonotype was sampled from a man in his fifties or sixties who had recovered from COVID-19. Material for sequencing was PBMCs or T cells enriched from blood (not recorded which). The chain is built from TRBV11-3 and TRBJ2-7, with 11 bases aligning to TRBD1. CDR3 coding DNA: TGTGCCAGCAGCCACGGACAGGGGGCAGACGAGCAGTACTTC. Protein sequence: CASSHGQGADEQYF.